The clone carrying this T cell receptor (beta chain) was recorded a few times. The sample comes from a study of CD8 T cells in Susac syndrome. This CDR3 comprises 14 residues. Looked up from germline, CDR1 is LNHDA and CDR2 is SQIVND (reference sequence). V gave up 6 bases and J gave up 3 bases; unmatched junction bases: 7. Reverse transcription of about 0.45 to 1 ug RNA used random hexamers. Across 54 Vbeta and 13 Jbeta, immunoSEQ multiplex PCR amplified TCR beta CDR3. TCRdb reprocessed the immunoSEQ multiplex PCR reads via MiXCR and lists one record per CDR3 protein. Among 75,000 to 80,000 distinct CDR3 sequences listed, 94% were seen once.

The chain employs TRBV19 and TRBJ2-7; 8 nucleotides agree with TRBD1. The sample was CD8+ T cells from PBMCs. The receptor was isolated from a human donor with Susac syndrome. The DNA for the CDR3 is TGTGCCAGTAGCCAGGACAGGGAACTCTACGAGCAGTACTTC. This codes for CASSQDRELYEQYF. The variable domain in full, completed from reference TRBV19 and TRBJ2-7, reads DGGITQSPKYLFRKEGQNVTLSCEQNLNHDAMYWYRQDPGQGLRLIYYSQIVNDFQKGDIAEGYSVSREKKESFPLTVTSAQKNPTAFYLCASSQDRELYEQYFGPGTRLTVT.